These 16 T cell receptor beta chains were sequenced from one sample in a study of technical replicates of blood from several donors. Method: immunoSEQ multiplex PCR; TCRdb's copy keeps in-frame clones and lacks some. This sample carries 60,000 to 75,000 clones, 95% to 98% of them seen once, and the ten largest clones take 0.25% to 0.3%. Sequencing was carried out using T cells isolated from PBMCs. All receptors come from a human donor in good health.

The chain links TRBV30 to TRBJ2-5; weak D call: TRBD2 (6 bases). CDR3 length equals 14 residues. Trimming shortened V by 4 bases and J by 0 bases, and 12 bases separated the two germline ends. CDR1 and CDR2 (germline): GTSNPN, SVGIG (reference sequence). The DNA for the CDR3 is TGTGCCTGGACGTCCGGGACTTACCAAGAGACCCAGTACTTC. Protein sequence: CAWTSGTYQETQYF.

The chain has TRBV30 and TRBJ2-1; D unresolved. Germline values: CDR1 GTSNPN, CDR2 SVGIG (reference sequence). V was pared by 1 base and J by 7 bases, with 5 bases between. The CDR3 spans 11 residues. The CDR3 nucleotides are TGTGCCTGGAGTGATCTTAATGAGCAGTTCTTC. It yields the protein CAWSDLNEQFF.

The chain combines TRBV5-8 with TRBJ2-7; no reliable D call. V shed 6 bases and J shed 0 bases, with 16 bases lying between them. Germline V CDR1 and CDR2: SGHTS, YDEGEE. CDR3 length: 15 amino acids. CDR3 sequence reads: CASTRLQVSSYEQYF. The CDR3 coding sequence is TGTGCCAGCACCCGCCTCCAGGTTAGCTCCTACGAGCAGTACTTC.

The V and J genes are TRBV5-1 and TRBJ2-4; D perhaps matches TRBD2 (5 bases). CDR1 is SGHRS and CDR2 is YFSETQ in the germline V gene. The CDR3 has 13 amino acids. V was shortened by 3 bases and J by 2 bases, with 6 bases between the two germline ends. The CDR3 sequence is CASSSGTKNIQYF. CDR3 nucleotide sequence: TGCGCCAGCAGCTCCGGGACCAAAAACATTCAGTACTTC.

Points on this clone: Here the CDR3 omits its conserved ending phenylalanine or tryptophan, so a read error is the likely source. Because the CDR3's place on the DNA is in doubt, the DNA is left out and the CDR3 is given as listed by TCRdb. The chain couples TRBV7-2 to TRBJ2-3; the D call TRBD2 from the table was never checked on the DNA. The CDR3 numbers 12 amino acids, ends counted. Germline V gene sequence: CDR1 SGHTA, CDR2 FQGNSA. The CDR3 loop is CASSPARSEPSY.

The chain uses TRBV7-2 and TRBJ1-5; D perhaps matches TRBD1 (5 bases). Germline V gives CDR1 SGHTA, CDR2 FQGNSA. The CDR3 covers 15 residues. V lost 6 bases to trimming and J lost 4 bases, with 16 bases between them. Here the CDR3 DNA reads TGTGCCAGCAGTTTGACAGACGGGGGAAATCAGCCCCAGCATTTT. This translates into CASSLTDGGNQPQHF.

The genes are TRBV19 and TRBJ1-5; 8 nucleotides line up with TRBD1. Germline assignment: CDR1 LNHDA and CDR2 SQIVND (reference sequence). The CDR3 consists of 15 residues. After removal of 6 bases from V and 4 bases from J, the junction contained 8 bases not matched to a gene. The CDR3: CASSGRTGQNQPQHF. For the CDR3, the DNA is TGTGCCAGTAGCGGGAGGACAGGGCAAAATCAGCCCCAGCATTTT.

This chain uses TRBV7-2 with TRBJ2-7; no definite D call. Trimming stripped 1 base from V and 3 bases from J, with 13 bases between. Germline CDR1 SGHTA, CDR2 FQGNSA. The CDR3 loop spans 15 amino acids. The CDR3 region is CASSLDRVKSYEQYF. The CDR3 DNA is TGTGCCAGCAGCTTAGATCGAGTTAAGAGCTACGAGCAGTACTTC.

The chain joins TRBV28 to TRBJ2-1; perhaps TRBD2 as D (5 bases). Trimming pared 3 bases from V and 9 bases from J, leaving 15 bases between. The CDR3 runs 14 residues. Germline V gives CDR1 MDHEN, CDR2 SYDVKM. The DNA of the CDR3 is TGTGCCAGCAGTTTTCGAGGAGGTGCGGGTGAGCAGTTCTTC. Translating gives CASSFRGGAGEQFF.

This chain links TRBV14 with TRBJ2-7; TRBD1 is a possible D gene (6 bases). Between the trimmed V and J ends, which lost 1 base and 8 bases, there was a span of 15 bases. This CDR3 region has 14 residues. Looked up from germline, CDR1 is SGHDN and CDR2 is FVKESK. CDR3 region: CASSQAWTESKQYF. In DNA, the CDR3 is TGTGCCAGCAGCCAAGCATGGACAGAATCCAAGCAGTACTTC.

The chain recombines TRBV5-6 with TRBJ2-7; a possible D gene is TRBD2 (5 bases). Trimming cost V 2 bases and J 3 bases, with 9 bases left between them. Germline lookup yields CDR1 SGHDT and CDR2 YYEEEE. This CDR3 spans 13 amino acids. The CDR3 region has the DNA TGTGCCAGCAGCTTTGAGACTAACTACGAGCAGTACTTC. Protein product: CASSFETNYEQYF.

CDR3 DNA: TGTGCCAGCAGCCCATGGACTAGCGGGAGGGCCAGCACAGATACGCAGTATTTT. Translating it yields CASSPWTSGRASTDTQYF. The chain links TRBV7-6 to TRBJ2-3, with TRBD2 matching over 15 bases. In germline, CDR1 is SGHVS, CDR2 FNYEAQ. V trimming: 5 bases; J trimming: 0 bases; junction bases outside the gene matches: 6. The CDR3 loop spans 18 amino acids.

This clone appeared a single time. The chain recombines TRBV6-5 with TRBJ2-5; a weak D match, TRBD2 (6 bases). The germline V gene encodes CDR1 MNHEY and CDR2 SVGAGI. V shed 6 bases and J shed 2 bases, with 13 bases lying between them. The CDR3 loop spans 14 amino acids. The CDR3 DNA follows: TGTGCCAGCAGCTCAAGACTAGGGCAAGAGACCCAGTACTTC. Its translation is CASSSRLGQETQYF.

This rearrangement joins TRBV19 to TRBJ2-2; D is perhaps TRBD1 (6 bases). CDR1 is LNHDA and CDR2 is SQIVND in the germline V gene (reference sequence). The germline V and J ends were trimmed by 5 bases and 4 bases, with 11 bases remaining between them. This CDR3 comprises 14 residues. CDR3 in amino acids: CASSVQGATGELFF. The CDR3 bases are TGTGCCAGTAGTGTACAGGGAGCCACCGGGGAGCTGTTTTTT.

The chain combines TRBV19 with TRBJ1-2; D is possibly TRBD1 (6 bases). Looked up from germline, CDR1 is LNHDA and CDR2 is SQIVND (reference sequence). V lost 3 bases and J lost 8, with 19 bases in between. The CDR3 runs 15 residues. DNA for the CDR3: TGTGCCAGTAGTATCGGGACAAGTGACAGGCGGGGCTACACCTTC. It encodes CASSIGTSDRRGYTF.

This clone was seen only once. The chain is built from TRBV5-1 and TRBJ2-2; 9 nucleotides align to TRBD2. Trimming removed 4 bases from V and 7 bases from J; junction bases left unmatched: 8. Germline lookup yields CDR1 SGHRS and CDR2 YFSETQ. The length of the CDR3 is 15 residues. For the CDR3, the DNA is TGCGCCAGCAGCCGGGAGGGACTAGCAAACGGGGAGCTGTTTTTT. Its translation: CASSREGLANGELFF.